This T cell receptor (beta chain) was sequenced in a study of blood T cell repertoires in COVID-19. Overall study context: COVID-19 samples collected from the United States, Italy and Spain covered acute and convalescent phases. From T cells, B-cell-depleted T cells, or PBMCs came the material, which was cDNA or gDNA.

Original methodology: For nucleated cells, counts were estimated from reference gene primer amplification. Profiled with immunoSEQ multiplex PCR; TCRdb holds only in-frame clones, not every one. V, J and clone size are those of that table, while D and trimming were read from the DNA. The table has roughly 250,000 clones, around 90% seen once. This CDR3 is 15 amino acids long. Germline V gene sequence: CDR1 MNHEY, CDR2 SVGEGT. V lost 0 bases, J lost 7 bases, and 12 bases lay in between. The chain employs TRBV6-2 or TRBV6-3 and TRBJ2-2, with D hard to call. The sequence came from a man aged 55 to 70 who had recovered from COVID-19. Specimen: peripheral blood. The CDR3 region has the DNA TGTGCCAGCAGTTACTCGAATAGCATGGGCGGGGAGCTGTTTTTT. Its translation: CASSYSNSMGGELFF.